This T cell receptor (beta chain) was sequenced for a study of blood T cell repertoires in COVID-19. For the study at large: T cells, B-cell-depleted T cells, or PBMCs supplied cDNA or gDNA.

Across roughly 25 US areas, participants ranged in age from about 18 to 90 years. Participant-reported clinical history was the basis for cohort assignment. CDR1 is SNHLY, CDR2 FYNNEI, per germline. V lost 5 bases to trimming and J lost 5 bases, with 13 bases between them. CDR3 length equals 15 residues. Original analysis: Reference gene primer amplification gave nucleated cell count estimates. Using immunoSEQ multiplex PCR, the repertoire was profiled, and TCRdb retains in-frame clones only, with some absent. Clone size and V and J calls were adopted from that table, with D and trimming inferred from the DNA. The data contain roughly 220,000 clones, 70% to 85% of them singletons.

The rearrangement uses TRBV2 and TRBJ1-6, with D perhaps TRBD1 (6 bases). The sequenced sample consisted of PBMCs or T cells enriched from blood (not recorded which). The origin of this receptor is a man aged 40-50 years who had recovered from COVID-19. This chain's CDR3 is CASSPQGRDNSPLHF. The CDR3 DNA sequence: TGTGCCAGCAGTCCACAGGGTCGGGATAATTCACCCCTCCACTTT.